This record looks at one T cell receptor beta chain sequence and its context. This clone was seen a few times. The antigen this receptor binds is unknown. Base qualities are not recorded, but no much larger clone differs from it by a single base. The CDR3 measures 15 amino acids from cysteine to phenylalanine. The only DNA kept is the CDR3, 45 bases in frame from the first base. From a lookup of the germline V gene (reference sequence), CDR1 and CDR2 are MNHEY and SMNVEV. V gives up 5 bases and J gives up 0 bases, and the segment between their germline ends measures 11 bases. Using the deep immunoSEQ assay, TCR CDR3 regions were amplified from genomic DNA by multiplex PCR. Extracted genomic DNA from each cell subset was spread evenly across all wells of several immunoSEQ 96-well plates, with each plate serving as a replicate. For sorted subsets, approximately 200 ng of genomic DNA, equivalent to 25,000 to 35,000 T cell genomes, went into each replicate PCR. Purified libraries were measured with a Qubit 3.0 fluorometer, size-checked on a Bioanalyzer 2100, and measured again with the KAPA Library Quantification kit. Every immunoSEQ 96-well plate was sequenced on a separate single-read 150-cycle Illumina NextSeq 550 flow cell. The original methods were these. The immunoSEQ output contained only junctional sequences without quality scores, so filtering could not match that applied to full-length reads. To assign V/J genes and CDR3, sequences were annotated against IMGT germline references using PyIR, a Python wrapper for IgBLAST v1.9. Reads were removed for weak V/J assignments (E-value above 1e-6), missing CDR3, stop codons, out-of-frame junctions, or ambiguous translated residues. V3J clonotypes were defined as sequences sharing the same inferred V gene, J gene, and CDR3 amino acid sequence. To compute the percentage overlap between repertoires, the number of shared unique clonotypes was divided by the size of the smaller repertoire. Repertoire richness was assessed with RTK rarefaction, the Chao1 estimator, and Recon v2.1 estimates of unobserved clonotypes. OLGA was used to compute generation probabilities for all TCRbeta clonotypes that the gDNA method yielded from several donors. TCRdb obtained this table from immuneACCESS and retained in-frame rearrangements with V and J assigned. These tables miss some clones; where compared with another copy, unresolved V genes account for less than half of the shortfall, and the remainder is unexplained. The V and J calls and the clone size are those of that table, but D and trimming were determined from the DNA. The sample yields about a million clones; about three quarters were counted once. Around 1.5% of the sample is held by the ten biggest clonotypes.

The sample belongs to a study of shared clonotypes between healthy human individuals (dated by TCRdb to 2020 to 2022). About the full investigation: The cohort comprised a couple of women and a few men aged 18 to 49 years. For each donor, CD4 naive and CD4 memory were each run on three plates, CD8 naive on two plates, and CD8 memory on one plate. Leukapheresis yielded between about 0.85 and 10 billion PBMCs per donor. To estimate repertoire size and how much clonotypes are shared between individuals, the study performed deep sequencing of blood TCR repertoires from roughly five healthy adults. To increase sequencing depth and limit assay-specific biases, different laboratories used diverse techniques to prepare libraries and sequence TCR repertoires. Paper-wide results and their limitations: Rarefaction of sorted-subset datasets indicated incomplete sequencing despite the large sequencing depth. Higher generation probabilities were observed for clonotypes shared by all four sorted-subset donors than for non-shared clonotypes. Sharing across a few donors was observed for approximately 5% of naive CD4, over 3% of naive CD8, over 2% of memory CD4, and less than 0.45% of memory CD8 clonotypes. Because the study included only a small number of donors, the genetic and exposure-history diversity represented was limited. Naive subsets generally had larger estimated clonotype richness than memory subsets did. Based on pairwise subsampling, the degree of clonotype sharing among donors was expected to be affected by sequencing depth. Sampling was limited to blood, and TCR repertoires in tissue likely differ from TCR repertoires in blood.

The donors were healthy, HIV-negative adults with no recently reported acute infections or vaccinations. All donors were Caucasian adults living in Nashville, Tennessee, USA. Magnetic negative selection was used to enrich CD4+ T cells, after which naive cells were positively selected on CD45RA and the negative fraction became the memory subset. After blood collection by leukapheresis, PBMCs were isolated using Ficoll-Histopaque density gradient centrifugation and then cryopreserved in the vapor phase of liquid nitrogen. Analytical flow cytometry was used to check the purity and quantity of every magnetically sorted T cell population. From each sorted fraction, genomic DNA was isolated and quantified by UV absorbance on a Nanodrop 2000c.

The sequence links TRBV27 to TRBJ2-4; TRBD2 is a weak D gene call, 5 bases matching. The material sequenced was memory CD4+ T cells sorted from blood. The cell subset or site tag for this specimen amounts to: CD45RA-negative fraction. The sequence was obtained from a man aged 18 to 29 in good health. CDR3 reads: CASSQTGIAKNIQYF. The nucleotide sequence reads TGTGCCAGCAGTCAAACGGGAATAGCCAAAAACATTCAGTACTTC.